The sequence of this T cell receptor (beta chain) was determined in a study of blood T cell repertoires in COVID-19. The protocol was immunoSEQ multiplex PCR, while the TCRdb copy is restricted to in-frame clones and leaves out a portion. The data contain fewer than 250,000 clones, 84% of them singletons. The V gene's germline CDR1 is MNHEY and CDR2 SMNVEV (reference sequence). V dropped 4 bases and J dropped 3 bases, with 12 bases sitting between them. There are 14 residues in the CDR3. Clinical history reported by participants formed the basis on which cohorts were assigned. No more than 2 weeks before study entry, exposed participants had met a case of COVID-19.

The source material was PBMCs or T cells enriched from blood (not recorded which). The gene calls are TRBV27 and TRBJ1-2; TRBD1 might be the D (6 bases). This TCR derives from a woman in her 30s who had been exposed to COVID-19. Written as DNA, the CDR3 is TGTGCCAGCAGTTACTCGGGGGGCGACTATGGCTACACCTTC. Its translation: CASSYSGGDYGYTF.